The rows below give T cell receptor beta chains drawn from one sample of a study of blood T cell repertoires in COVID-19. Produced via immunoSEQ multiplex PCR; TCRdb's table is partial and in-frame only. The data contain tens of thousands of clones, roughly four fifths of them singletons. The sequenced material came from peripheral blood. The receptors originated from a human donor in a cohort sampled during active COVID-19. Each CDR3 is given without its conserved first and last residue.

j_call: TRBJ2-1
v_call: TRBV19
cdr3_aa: ASRAAKMRNEQF

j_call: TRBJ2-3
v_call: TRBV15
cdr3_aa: ATSRKGVSTDTQY

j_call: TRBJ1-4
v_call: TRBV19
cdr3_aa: ASSSDRGTLKKLF

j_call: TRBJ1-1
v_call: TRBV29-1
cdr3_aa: SVARDRASTEAF

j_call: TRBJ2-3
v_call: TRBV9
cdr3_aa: ASSVGGGPPYHTDTQY

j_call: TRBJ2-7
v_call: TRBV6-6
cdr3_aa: ASSTRQGSYEQY

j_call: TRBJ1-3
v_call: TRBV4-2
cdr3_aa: ASSPRAGTGKYTIY

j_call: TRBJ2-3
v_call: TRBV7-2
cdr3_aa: ASSSDSYTQY

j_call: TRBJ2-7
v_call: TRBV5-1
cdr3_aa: ASSSYQAGSTYEQY

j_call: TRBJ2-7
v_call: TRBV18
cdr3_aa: ASSQDRGKYEQY

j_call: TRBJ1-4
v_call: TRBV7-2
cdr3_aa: ASSLGGQAWKLF

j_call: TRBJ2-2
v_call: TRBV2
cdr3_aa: ASSDKGARTGELF

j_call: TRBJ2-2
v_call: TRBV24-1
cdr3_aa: ATSLSTLSGELF

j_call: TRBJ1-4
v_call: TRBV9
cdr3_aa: ASSAPRTKGGEKLF